The 5 T cell receptor beta chains listed next were all sequenced from one sample in a study of OX40 agonist ivuxolimab in advanced cancers. Repertoires were generated with immunoSEQ multiplex PCR, while TCRdb's copy carries only in-frame clones and drops some. The table lists about 110,000 clones, around 93% of them singletons. Specimen: CD4+ or CD8+ T cells sorted from blood, collected in a trial of the OX40 agonist ivuxolimab. Receptors originate from an adult with an advanced solid tumor such as melanoma, head and neck, liver or kidney cancer.

The gene calls are TRBV10-3 and TRBJ2-3, with D perhaps matching TRBD1 (6 bases). V shed 4 bases and J shed 0 bases, with 14 bases lying between them. Per germline, CDR1 ENHRY and CDR2 SYGVKD. The CDR3 extends over 16 amino acids. The CDR3 DNA is TGTGCCATCAGTGGAGGCAGGGGATCTAGCACAGATACGCAGTATTTT. This sequence encodes CAISGGRGSSTDTQYF.

The chain carries TRBV5-1 and TRBJ2-1; 11 bases map to TRBD2. The CDR3 totals 15 residues. V lost 7 bases, J lost 7 bases, and 10 bases stayed unmatched. Germline CDR1 reads SGHRS; CDR2 reads YFSETQ. The CDR3 coding sequence is TGCGCCAGCGGCCCCTCTAGCGGGAGGAAGAATGAGCAGTTCTTC. Translating gives CASGPSSGRKNEQFF.

The chain's CDR3 is CSVGTTSYEQYF. The DNA of the CDR3 is TGCAGCGTTGGAACCACCTCCTACGAGCAGTACTTC. V and J are TRBV29-1 and TRBJ2-7; D call uncertain. Per germline, CDR1 SQVTM and CDR2 ANQGSEA. The length of the CDR3 is 12 residues. The V end was cut by 4 bases, the J end by 0 bases, with 7 bases between.

This chain uses TRBV6-5 with TRBJ2-5; tentative D call: TRBD2 (6 bases). The CDR3 is 15 amino acids. The V and J ends lost 2 bases and 6 bases respectively, with 16 bases between them. CDR1 and CDR2 (germline): MNHEY, SVGAGI. CDR3 loop: CASSYGVAVGKTQYF. The CDR3 DNA reads TGTGCCAGCAGTTACGGGGTAGCGGTAGGGAAGACCCAGTACTTC.

This clone was recorded only once. The chain carries TRBV6-1 and TRBJ2-3; 10 bases are a match to TRBD2. The trim removed 3 bases at V and 3 bases at J, leaving 6 bases unmatched. Germline V CDR1 and CDR2: MNHNS, SASEGT. This CDR3 contains 16 residues. In DNA form, the CDR3 reads TGTGCCAGCAGTGACACTAGCGGGGCCGCAACAGATACGCAGTATTTT. It encodes CASSDTSGAATDTQYF.